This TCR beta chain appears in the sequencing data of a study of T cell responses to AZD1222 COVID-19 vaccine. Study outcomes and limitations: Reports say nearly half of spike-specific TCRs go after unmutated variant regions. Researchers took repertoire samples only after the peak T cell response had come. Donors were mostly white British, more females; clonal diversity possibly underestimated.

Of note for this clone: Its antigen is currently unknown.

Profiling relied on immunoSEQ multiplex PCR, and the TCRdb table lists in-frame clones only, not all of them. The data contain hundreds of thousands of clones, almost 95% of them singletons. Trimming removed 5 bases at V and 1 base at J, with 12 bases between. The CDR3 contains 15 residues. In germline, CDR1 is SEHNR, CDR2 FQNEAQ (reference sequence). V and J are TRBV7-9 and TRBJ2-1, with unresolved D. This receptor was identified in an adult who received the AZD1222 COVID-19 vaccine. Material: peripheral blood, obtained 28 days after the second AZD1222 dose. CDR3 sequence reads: CASSPRVYSYNEQFF. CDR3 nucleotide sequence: TGTGCCAGCAGCCCCCGGGTCTATTCCTACAATGAGCAGTTCTTC.